The 4 T cell receptor beta chains listed next were all sequenced from one sample in a study of cytomegalovirus exposure and HLA in healthy donors (dated by TCRdb to 2017 to 2019). Library preparation used the immunoSEQ multiplex PCR assay. A mixture of 60 forward primers for TCR Vbeta segments and 13 reverse primers for TCR Jbeta segments was used in the multiplex PCR. What TCRdb holds here is the immuneACCESS table cut down to in-frame rearrangements. Part of the clones is not present; checked against another copy, under half of the missing clones reflect an unresolved V gene, and the others are unexplained. The sample records under 200,000 clones, roughly 71% of which are singletons. The ten top clones hold about 7.9% of the sample. The sample consisted of PBMCs. All receptors come from a male donor in good health and CMV-seropositive.

The chain has TRBV4-3 and TRBJ1-1, with 12 bases identical to TRBD1. The length of the CDR3 is 16 residues. Germline lookup yields CDR1 LGHNA and CDR2 YSLEER. V dropped 7 bases and J dropped 1; count of bases not matched to a gene: 7. The CDR3: CASIPGQGASNTEAFF. CDR3 nucleotide sequence: TGCGCCAGCATTCCGGGACAGGGGGCTTCGAACACTGAAGCTTTCTTT.

The rearrangement joins TRBV7-9 to TRBJ1-6, with TRBD1 matching over 9 bases. Trimming at V came to 5 bases and at J to 3 bases, leaving 5 bases not matched to a gene. The CDR3 runs to 16 residues. From germline, CDR1 is SEHNR and CDR2 FQNEAQ (reference sequence). The CDR3 nucleotides are TGTGCCAGCAGCAACGGACAGGGGTTCTATAATTCACCCCTCCACTTT. It yields the protein CASSNGQGFYNSPLHF.

The chain is built from TRBV10-1 and TRBJ2-7, with D possibly matching TRBD1 (6 bases). The germline V and J ends were trimmed by 0 bases and 6 bases, with 12 bases remaining between them. This CDR3 has 14 amino acids. Germline assignment: CDR1 WNHNN and CDR2 SYGVQD (reference sequence). The CDR3 DNA is TGCGCCAGCAGTGAGTCAAGGGGGAGCTCCGAGCAGTACTTC. Its translation: CASSESRGSSEQYF.

The chain uses TRBV19 and TRBJ2-1, with D possibly matching TRBD1 (6 bases). The CDR3 is 14 residues long. Trimming cost V 4 bases and J 7 bases, with 14 bases left between them. Germline CDR1 LNHDA, CDR2 SQIVND (reference sequence). In DNA, the CDR3 is TGTGCCAGTAGTAGGGTCAGTACAGGGAATGAGCAGTTCTTC. It is translated as CASSRVSTGNEQFF.